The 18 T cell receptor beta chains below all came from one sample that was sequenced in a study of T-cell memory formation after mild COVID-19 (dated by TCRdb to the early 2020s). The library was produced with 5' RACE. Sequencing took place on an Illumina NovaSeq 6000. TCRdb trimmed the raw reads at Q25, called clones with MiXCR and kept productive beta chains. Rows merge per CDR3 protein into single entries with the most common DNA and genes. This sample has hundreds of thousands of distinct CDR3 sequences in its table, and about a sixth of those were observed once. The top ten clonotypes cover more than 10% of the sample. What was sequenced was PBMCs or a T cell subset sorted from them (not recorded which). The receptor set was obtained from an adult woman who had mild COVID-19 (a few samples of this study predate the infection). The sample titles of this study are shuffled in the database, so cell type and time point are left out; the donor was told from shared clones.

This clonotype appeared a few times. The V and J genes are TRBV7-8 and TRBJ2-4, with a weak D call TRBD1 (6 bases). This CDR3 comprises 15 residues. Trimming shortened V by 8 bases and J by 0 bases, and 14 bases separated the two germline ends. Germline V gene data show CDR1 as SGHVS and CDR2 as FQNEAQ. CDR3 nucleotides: TGTGCCAGCGGGACACAAGAGCTAGCCAAAAACATTCAGTACTTC. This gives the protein CASGTQELAKNIQYF.

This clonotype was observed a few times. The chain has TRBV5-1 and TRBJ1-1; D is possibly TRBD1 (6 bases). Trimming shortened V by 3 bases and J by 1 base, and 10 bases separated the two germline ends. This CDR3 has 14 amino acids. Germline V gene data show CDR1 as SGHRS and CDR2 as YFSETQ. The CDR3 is CASSWTDPNTEAFF. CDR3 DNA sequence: TGCGCCAGCAGCTGGACAGACCCGAACACTGAAGCTTTCTTT.

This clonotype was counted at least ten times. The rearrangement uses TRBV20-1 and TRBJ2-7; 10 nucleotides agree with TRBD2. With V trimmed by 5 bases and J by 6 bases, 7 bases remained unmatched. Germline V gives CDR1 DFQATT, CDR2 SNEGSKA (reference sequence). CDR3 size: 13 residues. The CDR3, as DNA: TGCAGTGCTCAGCACACTAGCGGGGTCGAGCAGTACTTC. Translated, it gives CSAQHTSGVEQYF.

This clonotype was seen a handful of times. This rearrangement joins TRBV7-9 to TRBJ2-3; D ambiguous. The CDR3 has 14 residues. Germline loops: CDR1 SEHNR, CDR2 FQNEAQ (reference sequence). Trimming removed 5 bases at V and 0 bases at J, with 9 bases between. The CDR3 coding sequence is TGTGCCAGCAGCCACCCTGTTAGCACAGATACGCAGTATTTT. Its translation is CASSHPVSTDTQYF.

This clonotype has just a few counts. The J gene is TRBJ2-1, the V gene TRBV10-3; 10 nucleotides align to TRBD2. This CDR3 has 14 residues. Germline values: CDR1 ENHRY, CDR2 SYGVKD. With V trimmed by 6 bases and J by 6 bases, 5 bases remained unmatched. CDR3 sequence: CAIRSSGGLNEQFF. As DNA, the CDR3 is TGTGCCATCAGGAGTAGCGGGGGGCTCAATGAGCAGTTCTTC.

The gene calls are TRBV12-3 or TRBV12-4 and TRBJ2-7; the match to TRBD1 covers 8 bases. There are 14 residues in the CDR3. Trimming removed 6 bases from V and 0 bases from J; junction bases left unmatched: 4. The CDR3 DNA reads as TGTGCCAGCAGATCGACAGGGGTCTCCTACGAGCAGTACTTC. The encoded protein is CASRSTGVSYEQYF.

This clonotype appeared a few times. The CDR3 bases are TGTGCCAGCAGCCCGCCGGGACTAGCGGGGGGCGGAACAGATACGCAGTATTTT. Translation: CASSPPGLAGGGTDTQYF. The gene calls are TRBV14 and TRBJ2-3; 15 bases line up with TRBD2. The CDR3 has 18 amino acids. Trimming at V came to 4 bases and at J to 3 bases, leaving 8 bases not matched to a gene. Germline V gene sequence: CDR1 SGHDN, CDR2 FVKESK. Combining the CDR3 with reference TRBV14 and TRBJ2-3 gives the whole variable domain EAGVTQFPSHSVIEKGQTVTLRCDPISGHDNLYWYRRVMGKEIKFLLHFVKESKQDESGMPNNRFLAERTGGTYSTLKVQPAELEDSGVYFCASSPPGLAGGGTDTQYFGPGTRLTVL.

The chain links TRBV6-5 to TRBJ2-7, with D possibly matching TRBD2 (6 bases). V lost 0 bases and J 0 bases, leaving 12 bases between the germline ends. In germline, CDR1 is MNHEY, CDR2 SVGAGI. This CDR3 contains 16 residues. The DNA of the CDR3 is TGTGCCAGCAGTTACTCGAATGCGGGGAGCTCCTACGAGCAGTACTTC. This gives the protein CASSYSNAGSSYEQYF.

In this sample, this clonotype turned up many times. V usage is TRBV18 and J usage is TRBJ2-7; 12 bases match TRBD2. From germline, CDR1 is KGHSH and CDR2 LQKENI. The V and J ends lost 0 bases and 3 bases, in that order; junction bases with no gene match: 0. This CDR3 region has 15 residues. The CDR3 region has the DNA TGTGCCAGCTCACCACCGACTAGCGGGGGCTACGAGCAGTACTTC. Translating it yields CASSPPTSGGYEQYF.

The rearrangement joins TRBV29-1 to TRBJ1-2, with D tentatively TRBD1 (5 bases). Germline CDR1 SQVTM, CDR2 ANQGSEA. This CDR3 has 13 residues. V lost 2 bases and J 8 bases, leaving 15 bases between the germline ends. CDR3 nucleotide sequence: TGCAGCGTTGAAATTCAATGGGGACGCGGCTACACCTTC. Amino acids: CSVEIQWGRGYTF.

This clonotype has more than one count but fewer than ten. Here the CDR3 reads CASSPEGQINYNEQFF. The CDR3 bases are TGTGCCAGCAGCCCAGAGGGACAGATTAACTACAATGAGCAGTTCTTC. The chain is built from TRBV7-6 and TRBJ2-1, with TRBD1 matching over 7 bases. The CDR3 is made up of 16 amino acids. V gave up 5 bases and J gave up 3 bases; unmatched junction bases: 10. Per the germline V gene, CDR1 is SGHVS and CDR2 is FNYEAQ.

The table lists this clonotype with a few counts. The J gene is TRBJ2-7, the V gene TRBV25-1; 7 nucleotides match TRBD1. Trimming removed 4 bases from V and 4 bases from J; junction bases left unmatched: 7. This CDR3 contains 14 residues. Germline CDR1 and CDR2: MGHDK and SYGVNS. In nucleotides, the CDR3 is TGTGCCAGCAGTGGGAACAGGGGTCTTTACGAGCAGTACTTC. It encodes CASSGNRGLYEQYF.

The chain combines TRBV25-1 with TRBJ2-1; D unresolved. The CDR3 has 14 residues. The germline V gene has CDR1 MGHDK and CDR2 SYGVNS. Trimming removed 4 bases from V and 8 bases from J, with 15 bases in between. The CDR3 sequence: CASSVQFGRDEQFF. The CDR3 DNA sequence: TGTGCCAGCAGTGTGCAGTTCGGTAGGGATGAGCAGTTCTTC.

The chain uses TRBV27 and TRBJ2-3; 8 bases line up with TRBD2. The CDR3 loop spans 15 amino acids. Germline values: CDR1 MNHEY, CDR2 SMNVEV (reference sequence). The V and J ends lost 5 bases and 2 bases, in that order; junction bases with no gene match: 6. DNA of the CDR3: TGTGCCAGCAGTGACACTAGCGGTATCACAGATACGCAGTATTTT. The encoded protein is CASSDTSGITDTQYF.

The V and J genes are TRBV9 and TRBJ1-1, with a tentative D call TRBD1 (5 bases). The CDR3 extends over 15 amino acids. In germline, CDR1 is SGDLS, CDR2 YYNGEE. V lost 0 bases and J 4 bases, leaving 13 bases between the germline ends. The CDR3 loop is CASSVESGRVTEAFF. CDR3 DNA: TGTGCCAGCAGCGTAGAATCGGGGCGGGTCACTGAAGCTTTCTTT.

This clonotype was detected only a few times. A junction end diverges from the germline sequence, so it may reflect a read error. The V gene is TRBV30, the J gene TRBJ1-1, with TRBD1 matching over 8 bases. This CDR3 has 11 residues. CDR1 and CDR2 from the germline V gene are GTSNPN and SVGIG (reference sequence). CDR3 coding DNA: TGTGCCTGCCAGACAGGGGCGCGTCTCATTTTT. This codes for CACQTGARLIF.

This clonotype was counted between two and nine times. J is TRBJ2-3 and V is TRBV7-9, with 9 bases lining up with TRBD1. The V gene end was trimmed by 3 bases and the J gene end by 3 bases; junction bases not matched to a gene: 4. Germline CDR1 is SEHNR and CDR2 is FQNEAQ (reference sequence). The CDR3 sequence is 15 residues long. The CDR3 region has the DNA TGTGCCAGCAGCTTGATGGGACAGGGTACAGATACGCAGTATTTT. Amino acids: CASSLMGQGTDTQYF.

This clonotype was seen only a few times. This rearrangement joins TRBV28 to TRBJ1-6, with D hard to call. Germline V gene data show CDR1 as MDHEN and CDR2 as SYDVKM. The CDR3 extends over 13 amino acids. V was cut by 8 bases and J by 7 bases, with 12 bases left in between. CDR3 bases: TGTGCCAGCGGCAGCCCTTGGAATTCACCCCTCCACTTT. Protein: CASGSPWNSPLHF.